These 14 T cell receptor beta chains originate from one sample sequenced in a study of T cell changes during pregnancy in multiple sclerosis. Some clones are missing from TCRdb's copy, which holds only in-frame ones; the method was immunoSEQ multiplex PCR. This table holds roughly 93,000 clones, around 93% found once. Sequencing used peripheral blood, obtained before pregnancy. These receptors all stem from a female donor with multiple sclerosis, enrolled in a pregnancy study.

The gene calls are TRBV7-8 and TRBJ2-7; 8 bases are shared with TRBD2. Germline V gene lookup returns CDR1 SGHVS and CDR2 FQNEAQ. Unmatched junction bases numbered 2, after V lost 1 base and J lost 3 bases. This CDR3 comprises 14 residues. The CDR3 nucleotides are TGTGCCAGCAGCTTAGGACTAGCGCACTACGAGCAGTACTTC. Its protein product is CASSLGLAHYEQYF.

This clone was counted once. As DNA, the CDR3 is TGCGCCAGCAGCCAAACCGGGACAGCCTATTATGGCTACACCTTC. Translation: CASSQTGTAYYGYTF. The gene calls are TRBV4-3 and TRBJ1-2; TRBD1 matches at 7 bases. This CDR3 spans 15 amino acids. Germline V lookup: CDR1 LGHNA, CDR2 YSLEER. V was clipped by 2 bases and J by 5 bases; unmatched bases: 8.

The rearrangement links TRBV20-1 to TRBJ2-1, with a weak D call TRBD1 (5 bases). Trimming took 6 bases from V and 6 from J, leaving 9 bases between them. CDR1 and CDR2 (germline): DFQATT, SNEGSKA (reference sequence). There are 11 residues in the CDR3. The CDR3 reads CSAPQGNEQFF. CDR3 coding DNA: TGCAGTGCCCCCCAGGGCAATGAGCAGTTCTTC.

CDR3 sequence: CASSFRASGKSSYNEQFF. The CDR3 nucleotides are TGCGCCAGCAGCTTTAGGGCTAGCGGGAAGAGCTCCTACAATGAGCAGTTCTTC. The chain combines TRBV5-1 with TRBJ2-1; TRBD2 matches at 9 bases. J lost 0 bases, V lost 2 bases, and 9 bases had no gene match. Germline CDR1 and CDR2: SGHRS and YFSETQ. The CDR3 runs 18 residues. Looking up the rest from reference TRBV5-1 and TRBJ2-1 gives the full variable domain: KAGVTQTPRYLIKTRGQQVTLSCSPISGHRSVSWYQQTPGQGLQFLFEYFSETQRNKGNFPGRFSGRQFSNSRSEMNVSTLELGDSALYLCASSFRASGKSSYNEQFFGPGTRLTVL.

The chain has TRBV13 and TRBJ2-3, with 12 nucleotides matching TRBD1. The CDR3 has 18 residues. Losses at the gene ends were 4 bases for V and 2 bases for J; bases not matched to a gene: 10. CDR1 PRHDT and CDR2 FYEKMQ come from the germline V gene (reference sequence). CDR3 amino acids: CASSSGTGGHHDTDTQYF. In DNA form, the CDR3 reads TGTGCCAGCAGCTCCGGGACAGGGGGCCATCACGACACAGATACGCAGTATTTT.

CDR3 sequence reads: CASSLIVGGNQPQHF. The CDR3 DNA reads TGTGCCAGCAGCTTAATTGTAGGGGGTAATCAGCCCCAGCATTTT. The chain links TRBV7-2 to TRBJ1-5; possible D gene TRBD1, 6 bases. CDR1 SGHTA and CDR2 FQGNSA come from the germline V gene. Trimming left V 2 bases short and J 4 bases short, with 12 bases between. This CDR3 comprises 15 residues.

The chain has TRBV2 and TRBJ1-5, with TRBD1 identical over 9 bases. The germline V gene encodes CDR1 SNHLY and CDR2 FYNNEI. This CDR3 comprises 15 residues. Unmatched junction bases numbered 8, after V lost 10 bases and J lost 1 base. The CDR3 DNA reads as TGTGCCACCAGACAGGGGGTACAGAGCAATCAGCCCCAGCATTTT. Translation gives CATRQGVQSNQPQHF.

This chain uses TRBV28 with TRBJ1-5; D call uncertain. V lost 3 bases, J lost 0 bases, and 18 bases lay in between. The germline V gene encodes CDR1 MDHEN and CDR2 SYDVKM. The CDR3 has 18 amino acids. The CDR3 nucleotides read TGTGCCAGCAGTTTGGAGGGTCAGGAATATTATAGCAATCAGCCCCAGCATTTT. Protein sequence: CASSLEGQEYYSNQPQHF.

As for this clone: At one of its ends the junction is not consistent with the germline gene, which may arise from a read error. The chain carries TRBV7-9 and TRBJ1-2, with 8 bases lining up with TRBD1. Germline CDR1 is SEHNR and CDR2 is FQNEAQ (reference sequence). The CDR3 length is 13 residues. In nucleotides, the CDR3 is TGTGCCAGCAGCTCCCAACCAGGGGGCTCTTCCCCCTTC. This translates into CASSSQPGGSSPF.

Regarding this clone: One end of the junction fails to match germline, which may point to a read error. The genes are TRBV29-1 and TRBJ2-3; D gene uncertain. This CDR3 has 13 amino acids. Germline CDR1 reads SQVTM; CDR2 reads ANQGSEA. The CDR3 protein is CSVEVFFTDTQYF. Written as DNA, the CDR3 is TGCAGCGTCGAAGTATTTTTCACAGATACGCAGTATTTT.

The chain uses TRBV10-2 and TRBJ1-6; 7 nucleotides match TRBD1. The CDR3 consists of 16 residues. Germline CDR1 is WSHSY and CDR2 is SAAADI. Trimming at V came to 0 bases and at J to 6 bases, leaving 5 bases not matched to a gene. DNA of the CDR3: TGCGCCAGCAGTGAGTCTAGGGGACAGACTAATTCACCCCTCCACTTT. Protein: CASSESRGQTNSPLHF.

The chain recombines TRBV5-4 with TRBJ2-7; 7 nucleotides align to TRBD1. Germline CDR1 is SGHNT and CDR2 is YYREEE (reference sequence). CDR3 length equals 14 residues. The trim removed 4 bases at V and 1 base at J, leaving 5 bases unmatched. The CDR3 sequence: CASSLRQGSYEQYF. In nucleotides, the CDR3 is TGTGCCAGCAGCCTACGACAGGGATCCTACGAGCAGTACTTC. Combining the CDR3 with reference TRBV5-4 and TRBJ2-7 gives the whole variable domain ETGVTQSPTHLIKTRGQQVTLRCSSQSGHNTVSWYQQALGQGPQFIFQYYREEENGRGNFPPRFSGLQFPNYSSELNVNALELDDSALYLCASSLRQGSYEQYFGPGTRLTVT.

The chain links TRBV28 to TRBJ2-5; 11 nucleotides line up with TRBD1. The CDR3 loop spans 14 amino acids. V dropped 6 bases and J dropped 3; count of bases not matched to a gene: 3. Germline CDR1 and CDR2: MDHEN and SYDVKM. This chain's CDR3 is CASRGQGGKETQYF. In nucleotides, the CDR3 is TGTGCCAGCAGGGGACAGGGGGGAAAAGAGACCCAGTACTTC.

The CDR3 nucleotides read TGCGCCAGCAGCTCGAGGGGACTCCAGGCAGATACGCAGTATTTT. Translating it yields CASSSRGLQADTQYF. V usage is TRBV5-1 and J usage is TRBJ2-3; tentative D call: TRBD2 (6 bases). Germline V lookup: CDR1 SGHRS, CDR2 YFSETQ. Trimming pared 3 bases from V and 4 bases from J, leaving 15 bases between. The CDR3 has 15 residues. The variable domain in full, completed from reference TRBV5-1 and TRBJ2-3, reads KAGVTQTPRYLIKTRGQQVTLSCSPISGHRSVSWYQQTPGQGLQFLFEYFSETQRNKGNFPGRFSGRQFSNSRSEMNVSTLELGDSALYLCASSSRGLQADTQYFGPGTRLTVL.